What follows are 11 T cell receptor beta chains derived from one specimen sequenced in a study of monozygotic twins with cystic fibrosis. Using immunoSEQ multiplex PCR, the repertoire was profiled, and TCRdb retains in-frame clones only, with some absent. The data contain 30,000 to 35,000 clones, around 66% of them singletons. The source material was blood. The receptors originated from a girl aged 10 to 17 with cystic fibrosis.

This chain links TRBV5-6 with TRBJ1-5; perhaps TRBD1 as D (5 bases). This CDR3 is built from 14 residues. Germline V lookup: CDR1 SGHDT, CDR2 YYEEEE. Trimming took 4 bases from V and 0 from J, leaving 8 bases between them. The CDR3 here is CASSQGYSNQPQHF. CDR3 sequence (DNA): TGTGCCAGCAGCCAGGGCTATAGCAATCAGCCCCAGCATTTT.

This chain joins TRBV5-4 and TRBJ2-7, with D possibly being TRBD2 (5 bases). The CDR3 has 15 amino acids. CDR1 and CDR2 (germline): SGHNT, YYREEE (reference sequence). Trimming left V 0 bases short and J 1 base short, with 11 bases between. The CDR3 nucleotides are TGTGCCAGCAGCTTGGCCGGTGGAGGTTCCTACGAGCAGTACGTC. This sequence encodes CASSLAGGGSYEQYV.

This chain connects TRBV7-9 to TRBJ2-1, with D maybe TRBD2 (7 bases). Germline values: CDR1 SEHNR, CDR2 FQNEAQ (reference sequence). This CDR3 has 11 amino acids. V shed 6 bases and J shed 10 bases, with 10 bases lying between them. The CDR3 loop is CASSRGAEQFF. Written as DNA, the CDR3 is TGTGCCAGCAGTCGGGGGGCGGAGCAGTTCTTC.

Turning to this clone: Other nucleotide sequences in the sample specify the same CDR3. The chain combines TRBV20-1 with TRBJ2-5, with no clear D. The CDR3 extends over 11 amino acids. CDR1 DFQATT and CDR2 SNEGSKA come from the germline V gene (reference sequence). V gave up 6 bases and J gave up 2 bases, with 7 bases separating them. CDR3 in amino acids: CSAGRQETQYF. For the CDR3, the DNA is TGCAGTGCGGGCAGACAAGAGACCCAGTACTTC.

Only a few counts were recorded for this clone. The V gene is TRBV10-3, the J gene TRBJ1-5; D gene ambiguous. Germline V CDR1 and CDR2: ENHRY, SYGVKD. Trimming shortened V by 2 bases and J by 5 bases, and 7 bases separated the two germline ends. CDR3 length: 13 residues. In DNA, the CDR3 is TGTGCCATCAGTGAGGGGCGAGATCAGCCCCAGCATTTT. This encodes CAISEGRDQPQHF.

CDR3 amino acids: CAWSLATSHLYEQYF. CDR3 sequence (DNA): TGTGCCTGGAGTTTGGCGACTAGTCACTTGTACGAGCAGTACTTC. The gene calls are TRBV30 and TRBJ2-7, with a weak D call TRBD2 (6 bases). CDR1 is GTSNPN, CDR2 SVGIG, per germline (reference sequence). This CDR3 region has 15 residues. V was clipped by 2 bases and J by 4 bases, with 18 bases between them.

J is TRBJ1-2 and V is TRBV5-6, with D maybe TRBD1 (5 bases). The CDR3 sequence is 17 residues long. Germline V gives CDR1 SGHDT, CDR2 YYEEEE. Deletions cut 6 bases from V and 1 base from J, with 22 bases between. The DNA of the CDR3 is TGTGCCAGCATGGCTCCGACGGGGGTAATGGGTAACTATGGCTACACCTTC. Its translation is CASMAPTGVMGNYGYTF.

The CDR3 sequence: CASMYGGLNTEAFF. The CDR3 DNA follows: TGTGCCAGCATGTATGGGGGCTTGAACACTGAAGCTTTCTTT. The V call is TRBV27, the J call TRBJ1-1; D may be TRBD1 (6 bases). This CDR3 region has 14 residues. CDR1 and CDR2 (germline): MNHEY, SMNVEV (reference sequence). Trimming stripped 7 bases from V and 0 bases from J, with 12 bases between.

The rearrangement uses TRBV7-8 and TRBJ2-1, with 11 bases fitting TRBD2. Trimming at V came to 5 bases and at J to 10 bases, leaving 7 bases not matched to a gene. The CDR3 covers 14 residues. Germline CDR1 is SGHVS and CDR2 is FQNEAQ. The chain's CDR3 is CASSPRLAGQEQFF. Written as DNA, the CDR3 is TGTGCCAGCAGCCCCCGACTAGCGGGACAGGAGCAGTTCTTC.

The rearrangement links TRBV2 to TRBJ2-1; 10 nucleotides match TRBD1. This CDR3 contains 15 residues. V shed 6 bases and J 7 bases; nucleotides not matched to a gene: 9. Germline CDR1 and CDR2: SNHLY and FYNNEI. CDR3 region: CASSLGTGARNEQFF. For the CDR3, the DNA is TGTGCCAGCAGCCTAGGGACAGGGGCGAGGAATGAGCAGTTCTTC.

The chain is built from TRBV4-3 and TRBJ2-3; 16 bases align to TRBD2. Germline CDR1 is LGHNA and CDR2 is YSLEER. The trim removed 0 bases at V and 3 bases at J, leaving 6 bases unmatched. The CDR3 runs to 19 residues. The CDR3 sequence is CASSQEGLAGGYGTDTQYF. The CDR3 DNA reads as TGCGCCAGCAGCCAAGAGGGACTAGCGGGAGGGTATGGAACAGATACGCAGTATTTT.